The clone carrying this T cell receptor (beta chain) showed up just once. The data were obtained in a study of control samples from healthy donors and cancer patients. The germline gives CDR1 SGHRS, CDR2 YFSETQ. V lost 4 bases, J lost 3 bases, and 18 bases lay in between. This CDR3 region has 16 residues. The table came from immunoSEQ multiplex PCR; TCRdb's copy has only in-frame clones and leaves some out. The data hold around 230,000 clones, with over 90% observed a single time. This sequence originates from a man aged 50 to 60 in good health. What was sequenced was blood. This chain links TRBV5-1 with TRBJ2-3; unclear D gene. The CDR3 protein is CASSTQIRGLTDTQYF. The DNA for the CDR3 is TGCGCCAGCAGCACCCAGATCCGAGGTCTGACAGATACGCAGTATTTT.